The 25 T cell receptor beta chains below all came from one sample that was sequenced in a study of blood T cells in healthy people across ages. Using a J-beta primer mix together with a sample-barcoded 5' primer, a second PCR was run for roughly 6 to 12 cycles. TCRdb used MiXCR to reprocess the 5' RACE reads, holding one entry per CDR3 protein. The profile shows around 500,000 distinct CDR3 sequences, around 48% of them singletons. Sample: blood. These receptors came from a man aged 80 or over in good health.

This clonotype was detected only a few times. The rearrangement joins TRBV20-1 to TRBJ1-5; no definite D call. Trimming pared 4 bases from V and 4 bases from J, leaving 14 bases between. CDR1 is DFQATT and CDR2 is SNEGSKA in the germline V gene (reference sequence). The CDR3 spans 14 residues. This CDR3 reads CSATQPRENQPQHF. The CDR3 DNA reads TGCAGTGCTACCCAACCTAGAGAAAATCAGCCCCAGCATTTT.

The chain carries TRBV7-3 and TRBJ1-4, with unresolved D. Germline-derived CDR1 and CDR2 are SGHTA and FQGTGA. The CDR3 contains 16 residues. V was cut by 1 base and J by 4 bases, with 13 bases left in between. CDR3 loop: CASSLSPAGLNEKLFF. CDR3 coding DNA: TGTGCCAGCAGCTTAAGTCCGGCAGGACTTAATGAAAAACTGTTTTTT.

The chain recombines TRBV12-1 with TRBJ2-1; the D call TRBD2 from the table was never checked on the DNA. TRBV12-1 is termed a pseudogene. The CDR3 has 15 residues. The CDR3 loop reads CASSFQLAGVGEQFF. CDR3 DNA: TGTGCCAGCAGCTTTCAACTAGCGGGAGTAGGTGAGCAGTTCTTC.

This sequence joins TRBV5-1 and TRBJ2-6, with TRBD1 identical over 9 bases. The junction had 15 bases not matched to a gene; V was cut back by 5 bases and J by 3 bases. The germline V gene has CDR1 SGHRS and CDR2 YFSETQ. CDR3 length: 19 amino acids. CDR3 residues: CASSPQQGADFSGANVLTF. The CDR3 DNA reads as TGCGCCAGCAGTCCTCAACAGGGGGCGGACTTTAGTGGGGCCAACGTCCTGACTTTC.

The chain joins TRBV2 to TRBJ1-6; the match to TRBD1 covers 7 bases. Germline trimming cut 5 bases from V and 7 bases from J; bases unmatched to any gene: 8. The length of the CDR3 is 15 residues. Germline V gene data show CDR1 as SNHLY and CDR2 as FYNNEI. The CDR3 sequence is CASSPETGKNSPLHF. The CDR3 region has the DNA TGTGCCAGCAGTCCCGAGACAGGGAAAAATTCACCCCTCCACTTT.

The chain carries TRBV7-2 and TRBJ2-1; D is perhaps TRBD2 (7 bases). The CDR3 extends over 16 amino acids. The V end lost 2 bases, the J end lost 7 bases, and 18 bases lay between the germline ends. Germline V gene data show CDR1 as SGHTA and CDR2 as FQGNSA. The CDR3 region has the DNA TGTGCCAGCAGCTTATCTTCTGCGGGGGCCGGGAATGAGCAGTTCTTC. It encodes CASSLSSAGAGNEQFF.

The chain uses TRBV20-1 and TRBJ2-1; the D gene is possibly TRBD1 (5 bases). The CDR3 spans 13 residues. The V gene's germline CDR1 is DFQATT and CDR2 SNEGSKA (reference sequence). V lost 6 bases to trimming and J lost 6 bases, with 15 bases between them. CDR3 in DNA: TGCAGTGCGACAGATCCGGCGACCAATGAGCAGTTCTTC. It encodes CSATDPATNEQFF.

The chain has TRBV12-5 and TRBJ2-7; D possibly uses TRBD1 or TRBD2 (6 bases each). The V and J ends lost 6 bases and 2 bases respectively, with 20 bases between them. CDR3 length: 16 amino acids. Germline CDR1 is LGHNT and CDR2 is FRNRAP. This chain's CDR3 is CASGPPRQASAYEQYF. The CDR3 DNA sequence: TGTGCTAGTGGCCCTCCACGACAGGCTAGCGCCTACGAGCAGTACTTC.

Comments on this clonotype: The junction shows a germline mismatch at one end, possibly a read error. V is TRBV27 and J is TRBJ2-1; the match to TRBD2 covers 10 bases. Germline CDR1 reads MNHEY; CDR2 reads SMNVEV (reference sequence). This CDR3 comprises 14 residues. CDR3 residues: CACSPGLARDEQFF. In DNA, the CDR3 is TGTGCCTGCAGTCCGGGACTAGCGAGGGATGAGCAGTTCTTC.

This clonotype was observed a handful of times. The V call is TRBV7-9, the J call TRBJ1-6; no clear D gene. In germline, CDR1 is SEHNR, CDR2 FQNEAQ (reference sequence). V lost 3 bases, J lost 5 bases, and 11 bases lay in between. CDR3 length: 15 residues. In DNA, the CDR3 is TGTGCCAGCAGCTTGGCAGGCTATGATAATTCACCCCTCCACTTT. As protein: CASSLAGYDNSPLHF.

This clonotype appeared a few times. The chain recombines TRBV10-2 with TRBJ2-1, with D perhaps TRBD1 (5 bases). The CDR3 is 16 residues long. Trimming removed 4 bases at V and 0 bases at J, with 13 bases between. The germline CDR1 and CDR2 sequences are WSHSY and SAAADI. The CDR3 nucleotides read TGCGCCAGCAGTGTGGCAGGGCAGAGCTCCTACAATGAGCAGTTCTTC. It encodes CASSVAGQSSYNEQFF.

The chain is built from TRBV11-2 and TRBJ1-1, with no clear D. The CDR3 totals 11 residues. V was cut by 2 bases and J by 10 bases, with 8 bases left in between. Germline CDR1 reads SGHAT; CDR2 reads FQNNGV. The CDR3: CASSLRKGAFF. CDR3 in DNA: TGTGCCAGCAGCTTAAGGAAAGGAGCTTTCTTT.

The sample holds a few counts of this clonotype. The chain is built from TRBV4-3 and TRBJ1-1; D gene unclear. The CDR3 spans 13 residues. Deletions cut 4 bases from V and 2 bases from J, with 8 bases between. Germline lookup yields CDR1 LGHNA and CDR2 YSLEER. The CDR3 loop reads CASSLGSNTEAFF. The CDR3 DNA sequence: TGCGCCAGCAGCCTCGGGAGTAACACTGAAGCTTTCTTT.

This clonotype was counted a few times. The chain joins TRBV6-5 to TRBJ1-3; D not resolved. CDR1 and CDR2 (germline): MNHEY, SVGAGI. Trimming removed 0 bases at V and 2 bases at J, with 8 bases between. This CDR3 comprises 15 residues. Here the CDR3 reads CASSYSTPTGNTIYF. The CDR3 nucleotides are TGTGCCAGCAGTTACTCGACCCCCACTGGAAACACCATATATTTT.

This chain connects TRBV5-6 to TRBJ2-4, with D possibly matching TRBD2 (5 bases). CDR3 length equals 14 residues. V dropped 0 bases and J dropped 8 bases, with 12 bases sitting between them. Germline-derived CDR1 and CDR2 are SGHDT and YYEEEE. The CDR3 protein is CASSLAGNGDIQYF. The CDR3 nucleotides read TGTGCCAGCAGCTTGGCCGGGAACGGGGACATTCAGTACTTC.

This clonotype was found a few times. CDR3 sequence reads: CASSPTTGWGYNEQFF. CDR3 nucleotide sequence: TGTGCCAGCAGTCCGACGACAGGGTGGGGCTACAATGAGCAGTTCTTC. The rearrangement links TRBV28 to TRBJ2-1; the match to TRBD1 covers 7 bases. The germline V gene has CDR1 MDHEN and CDR2 SYDVKM. This CDR3 is built from 16 residues. Unmatched junction bases numbered 10, after V lost 5 bases and J lost 3 bases.

The chain employs TRBV7-9 and TRBJ2-7, with D unclear. Deletions cut 0 bases from V and 4 bases from J, with 4 bases between. This CDR3 spans 12 amino acids. Germline values: CDR1 SEHNR, CDR2 FQNEAQ (reference sequence). This CDR3 reads CASSLAEYEQYF. The DNA for the CDR3 is TGTGCCAGCAGCTTAGCGGAGTACGAGCAGTACTTC.

The chain joins TRBV7-9 to TRBJ2-5, with a tentative D call TRBD2 (6 bases). The end of the DNA is better explained by TRBJ2-7, so the J call may be wrong. Germline CDR1 and CDR2: SEHNR and FQNEAQ (reference sequence). CDR3 length: 14 residues. The CDR3 spells CASSSGLLTPEQYF. The CDR3 nucleotides are TGTGCCAGCAGCTCGGGACTGTTGACGCCCGAGCAGTACTTC.

This clonotype came up many times. V is TRBV4-2 and J is TRBJ2-1; 7 bases map to TRBD2. With 5 bases clipped from V and 0 bases from J, the junction kept 7 bases outside the gene matches. Per germline, CDR1 LGHNA and CDR2 YNFKEQ. CDR3 length equals 16 residues. This chain's CDR3 is CASSTAGTNSYNEQFF. The CDR3 DNA reads as TGTGCCAGCAGCACAGCCGGGACTAACTCCTACAATGAGCAGTTCTTC.

The table lists this clonotype with a few counts. The chain recombines TRBV20-1 with TRBJ2-1; unclear D gene. V was shortened by 3 bases and J by 6 bases, with 21 bases between the two germline ends. This CDR3 region has 16 residues. Per germline, CDR1 DFQATT and CDR2 SNEGSKA (reference sequence). The CDR3 nucleotides are TGCAGTGCTAGTTCACCGTGGGTTAGTGAGGTCAATGAGCAGTTCTTC. Translated, it gives CSASSPWVSEVNEQFF.

The chain combines TRBV27 with TRBJ2-1; perhaps TRBD1 as D (8 bases). Germline V gene sequence: CDR1 MNHEY, CDR2 SMNVEV (reference sequence). Trimming removed 7 bases at V and 5 bases at J, with 15 bases between. The length of the CDR3 is 14 residues. CDR3 sequence (DNA): TGTGCCAGCAAACGACAGGGGAGGGACAATGAGCAGTTCTTC. Its protein is CASKRQGRDNEQFF.

The J gene is TRBJ1-1, the V gene TRBV7-2; the D gene is possibly TRBD1 (6 bases). This CDR3 contains 16 residues. CDR1 and CDR2 (germline): SGHTA, FQGNSA. Deletions cut 0 bases from V and 3 bases from J, with 14 bases between. CDR3 loop: CASSLATGRRYTEAFF. The CDR3, as DNA: TGTGCCAGCAGCTTAGCCACAGGGCGGCGGTACACTGAAGCTTTCTTT.

This chain connects TRBV6-6 to TRBJ1-3, with D perhaps TRBD1 (6 bases). Germline assignment: CDR1 MNHNY and CDR2 SVGAGI (reference sequence). The CDR3 has 17 residues. Trimming pared 6 bases from V and 0 bases from J, leaving 18 bases between. CDR3 protein: CASSPRGGEHSGNTIYF. CDR3 DNA sequence: TGTGCCAGCAGCCCCAGAGGGGGGGAACACTCTGGAAACACCATATATTTT.

The chain is built from TRBV2 and TRBJ2-4, with 12 bases that match TRBD1. With the DNA end fitting TRBJ2-5 better, the J assignment may be wrong. The CDR3 has 14 amino acids. Per germline, CDR1 SNHLY and CDR2 FYNNEI. The CDR3 DNA sequence: TGTGCCAGCAGGAGGGACAGGGGGCAGGAGACCCAGTACTTC. Its protein product is CASRRDRGQETQYF.

This clonotype was picked up a small number of times. Its ends do not fully match the called genes, so a read error is possible. The V gene is TRBV7-9, the J gene TRBJ2-1, with D perhaps matching TRBD2 (6 bases). The germline V gene has CDR1 SEHNR and CDR2 FQNEAQ (reference sequence). This CDR3 is built from 13 residues. CDR3 in DNA: TGTGCCAGCAGCCTAGCTCGTATGGAGGGGCAGTTCTTC. Protein product: CASSLARMEGQFF. Filled out from reference TRBV7-9 and TRBJ2-1, the complete variable domain reads DTGVSQNPRHKITKRGQNVTFRCDPISEHNRLYWYRQTLGQGPEFLTYFQNEAQLEKSRLLSDRFSAERPKGSFSTLEIQRTEQGDSAMYLCASSLARMEGQFFGPGTRLTVL.